One TCR beta chain is described in this entry. Its antigen is currently not known. Compared with germline, one end of the junction differs, possibly owing to a read error. Reading the germline V gene gives CDR1 MNHEY and CDR2 SVGAGI. From the cysteine up to the phenylalanine, the CDR3 has a length of 14 residues. Here the CDR3 DNA is all that survives: 42 bases in frame from base 1. The sample comes from a study of blood T cell repertoires in COVID-19 (dated by TCRdb to the early 2020s). Context from the whole study: The collaborator samples originated in the United States, Italy and Spain and spanned the acute and convalescent phases of COVID-19. The prospective study material was composed of cDNA or gDNA derived from T cells, B-cell-depleted T cells, or PBMCs. Subjects who had been exposed to COVID-19, were actively infected with it, or had recovered from it provided the deeply sampled blood TCRbeta repertoires that made up the dataset. The repertoires were released in a freely available public database intended as a resource for research on the immune response to SARS-CoV-2. Samples were obtained from the ongoing ImmuneRACE study (first 160 participants) and from some 1,300 subjects provided by 6 global collaborators. The sample metadata nearly always contained a de-identified subject ID, COVID-19 status, age in years and sex. Where available, HLA class I and class II types were obtained from metadata supplied by the sample provider rather than from assay-based typing. The paper as a whole reports these results and caveats: Clinical and demographic metadata were provided uncurated, with the amount varying by source and participant.

Collaborating institutions collected whole blood in K2EDTA tubes following their own protocols. Collaborator samples were shipped for TCRbeta analysis as frozen whole blood, isolated PBMCs, or DNA extracted from either sample type. The immunoSEQ Assay, a bias-controlled multiplex PCR, was used to amplify TCRbeta CDR3 regions from genomic DNA. As for the original processing: Nucleated cell counts per sample were estimated from amplification of reference gene primers within the assay. Sequence reads were collapsed and filtered to measure the absolute abundance of every unique TCRbeta CDR3 rearrangement. For each sample, productive Simpson clonality was calculated as the square root of Simpson's diversity index across productive rearrangements. This immuneACCESS table, as held by TCRdb, lists in-frame sequences with V and J called but not all clones. Of the missing ones, under half trace to an unresolved V gene in checked studies; the others have no known cause. V and J calls and clone size follow that table, whereas D and trimming were derived from the DNA. Recorded for this sample are about 22,000 clones; around 90% of them occurred a single time. The top ten clones comprise roughly 3% of the sample.

The origin of this receptor is a woman in her 70s with active COVID-19. Recombination connected TRBV6-5 to TRBJ2-5, with TRBD2 identical over 7 junction bases. Input material: peripheral blood. The encoded CDR3 is CASTGGRGGETQYF. The nucleotide sequence is given as TGTGCGAGCACAGGAGGGAGGGGTGGAGAGACCCAGTACTTC.